The 19 T cell receptor beta chains listed next were all sequenced from one sample in a study of T cells in Graves' hyperthyroidism and ophthalmopathy. Amplified TCR beta CDR3 regions came from RNA transcripts. First-round RT-PCR targeting the TCR CDR3 was performed with the HTBI primer set. TCRdb analysed the multiplex PCR reads with MiXCR anew, one entry per CDR3 protein. Of fewer than 600,000 distinct CDR3 sequences listed, about 15% are singletons. Material: blood. The receptor set was obtained from a woman between 18 and 29 years old with Graves' hyperthyroidism.

This clonotype showed up just a few times. The V gene is TRBV28, the J gene TRBJ2-7; 10 bases line up with TRBD1. Germline V gene data show CDR1 as MDHEN and CDR2 as SYDVKM. This CDR3 has 17 amino acids. The junction had 14 bases not matched to a gene; V was cut back by 6 bases and J by 3 bases. The CDR3: CASSLTIPRDRGYEQYF. Written as DNA, the CDR3 is TGTGCCAGCAGCCTTACGATCCCCAGGGACAGGGGCTACGAGCAGTACTTC.

The chain uses TRBV7-3 and TRBJ2-3, with 7 bases matching TRBD2. Germline V lookup: CDR1 SGHTA, CDR2 FQGTGA. The CDR3 is 16 amino acids. J was trimmed by 6 bases and V by 2 bases; bases with no gene match: 11. The CDR3 DNA sequence: TGTGCCAGCAGCTTATGGGGCCGGACTAGGGTGGATACGCAGTATTTT. It encodes CASSLWGRTRVDTQYF.

This clonotype was found many times. This rearrangement joins TRBV27 to TRBJ1-2; 7 bases align to TRBD1. Germline V gene sequence: CDR1 MNHEY, CDR2 SMNVEV (reference sequence). V lost 6 bases and J lost 5; bases outside the gene matches: 12. The CDR3 length is 15 residues. For the CDR3, the DNA is TGTGCCAGCAGAATACAGGGGACTACCCCGTATGGCTACACCTTC. It specifies CASRIQGTTPYGYTF.

J is TRBJ2-1 and V is TRBV24-1, with D maybe TRBD2 (6 bases). This CDR3 has 15 residues. Germline V lookup: CDR1 KGHDR, CDR2 SFDVKD. Deletions cut 2 bases from V and 7 bases from J, with 14 bases between. CDR3 nucleotides: TGTGCCACCAGTGATTCCCGCGGGGTCGGAAATGAGCAGTTCTTC. This sequence encodes CATSDSRGVGNEQFF.

In its sample, this clonotype was seen once. The V call is TRBV11-2, the J call TRBJ2-1, with 7 bases lining up with TRBD2. Germline V CDR1 and CDR2: SGHAT, FQNNGV. The junction had 5 bases not matched to a gene; V was cut back by 1 base and J by 2 bases. This CDR3 spans 16 amino acids. The CDR3 DNA follows: TGTGCCAGCAGCTTAGTAGGGCTAGCGGCCTACAATGAGCAGTTCTTC. This codes for CASSLVGLAAYNEQFF.

This clonotype occurred many times. This chain links TRBV29-1 with TRBJ1-1; D is undetermined. The V gene's germline CDR1 is SQVTM and CDR2 ANQGSEA. V lost 7 bases, J lost 0 bases, and 15 bases lay in between. The CDR3 has 14 amino acids. The CDR3 nucleotides are TGCAGCGCCTTATTCGGTGGGATGAACACTGAAGCTTTCTTT. This gives the protein CSALFGGMNTEAFF. The entire variable domain, with the rest obtained from reference TRBV29-1 and TRBJ1-1, is as follows: SAVISQKPSRDICQRGTSLTIQCQVDSQVTMMFWYRQQPGQSLTLIATANQGSEATYESGFVIDKFPISRPNLTFSTLTVSNMSPEDSSIYLCSALFGGMNTEAFFGQGTRLTVV.

In its sample, this clonotype was seen many times. The CDR3 sequence is CASSLALGQGVSAFF. Written as DNA, the CDR3 is TGTGCCAGCAGCTTAGCTCTGGGACAGGGTGTTTCAGCTTTCTTT. The rearrangement joins TRBV7-2 to TRBJ1-1; 9 bases are shared with TRBD1. Trimming cost V 0 bases and J 10 bases; bases outside gene matches: 9. This CDR3 region has 15 residues. The V gene's germline CDR1 is SGHTA and CDR2 FQGNSA.

Many counts were recorded for this clonotype. The chain is built from TRBV19 and TRBJ2-5; D possibly corresponds to TRBD1 (5 bases). Germline V gene lookup returns CDR1 LNHDA and CDR2 SQIVND (reference sequence). The CDR3 has 14 amino acids. Trimming took 6 bases from V and 4 from J, leaving 15 bases between them. The CDR3 sequence is CASRGWGTGETQYF. CDR3 bases: TGTGCCAGTAGGGGTTGGGGCACGGGAGAGACCCAGTACTTC.

This clonotype showed up many times. The rearrangement joins TRBV7-8 to TRBJ1-1, with 7 bases that match TRBD1. V dropped 3 bases and J dropped 5; count of bases not matched to a gene: 6. CDR1 SGHVS and CDR2 FQNEAQ come from the germline V gene. This CDR3 has 14 residues. The CDR3 spells CASSFSTGSTEAFF. For the CDR3, the DNA is TGTGCCAGCAGCTTTTCGACAGGGAGTACTGAAGCTTTCTTT.

Concerning this clonotype itself: A read error is possible here, since a much larger clone lies one base away. The CDR3 does not close with the conserved phenylalanine or tryptophan, likely indicating a read error. This chain uses TRBV5-1 with TRBJ2-7; 12 bases match TRBD1. The ends lost 3 bases at V and 2 bases at J; junction bases unmatched: 15. The CDR3 is 19 residues long. CDR1 SGHRS and CDR2 YFSETQ come from the germline V gene. As DNA, the CDR3 is TGCGCCAGCAGCTCAGGGACAGGGGGCTCTAGCGGGACGACCTACGAGCAGTACCTC. It is translated as CASSSGTGGSSGTTYEQYL.

This clonotype was detected ten times or more. This chain connects TRBV27 to TRBJ2-7, with no clear D. Germline V gene data show CDR1 as MNHEY and CDR2 as SMNVEV (reference sequence). This CDR3 region has 13 residues. The V and J ends lost 0 bases and 6 bases respectively, with 9 bases between them. The CDR3, as DNA: TGTGCCAGCAGTTTATCCCTGGGATCCGAGCAGTACTTC. This codes for CASSLSLGSEQYF.

This clonotype was detected many times. V is TRBV6-1 and J is TRBJ2-2; weak D call: TRBD2 (5 bases). Trimming took off 3 bases at V and 6 bases at J, with 14 bases between the two ends. This CDR3 comprises 15 residues. Germline CDR1 and CDR2: MNHNS and SASEGT. CDR3 nucleotide sequence: TGTGCCAGCAGTGACGAGGGTGTAGGCGCCGGGGAGCTGTTTTTT. Residues: CASSDEGVGAGELFF.

Worth noting for this clonotype: This likely comes from a read error, as the CDR3 has no conserved phenylalanine or tryptophan at its end. This chain links TRBV7-2 with TRBJ1-2, with D possibly being TRBD1 (6 bases). CDR1 SGHTA and CDR2 FQGNSA come from the germline V gene. The germline V and J ends were trimmed by 4 bases and 7 bases, with 19 bases remaining between them. The CDR3 covers 15 residues. This CDR3 reads CASSSVDSLPGGYTL. For the CDR3, the DNA is TGTGCCAGCAGCTCAGTGGACAGCTTACCGGGTGGCTACACCCTC.

This clonotype was seen at least ten times. The rearrangement links TRBV20-1 to TRBJ1-1; D ambiguous. V was cut by 2 bases and J by 1 base, with 8 bases left in between. This CDR3 region has 13 residues. CDR1 and CDR2 (germline): DFQATT, SNEGSKA (reference sequence). Here the CDR3 reads CSARPGANTEAFF. CDR3 nucleotides: TGCAGTGCTAGACCGGGTGCGAACACTGAAGCTTTCTTT.

As regards this clonotype: Its ends do not fully match the called genes, so a read error is possible. The rearrangement joins TRBV29-1 to TRBJ1-1, with TRBD1 matching 8 bases. Germline V gives CDR1 SQVTM, CDR2 ANQGSEA. This CDR3 has 12 residues. CDR3 region: CSGQGMNTEASF. The CDR3 nucleotides read TGCAGCGGACAGGGGATGAACACTGAAGCTTCCTTT.

This clonotype was observed a handful of times. The gene calls are TRBV7-3 and TRBJ2-3; tentative D call: TRBD2 (5 bases). The CDR3 is 14 amino acids. V was trimmed by 4 bases and J by 9 bases, leaving 17 bases between them. CDR1 and CDR2 (germline): SGHTA, FQGTGA. The CDR3 nucleotides are TGTGCCAGCAGCTCATCTTCACGGGGTGAGACGCAGTATTTT. It specifies CASSSSSRGETQYF.

The table lists this clonotype with many counts. The rearrangement links TRBV14 to TRBJ2-1, with D unclear. The CDR3 totals 12 residues. The V end lost 4 bases, the J end lost 9 bases, and 10 bases lay between the germline ends. Germline V lookup: CDR1 SGHDN, CDR2 FVKESK. Here the CDR3 reads CASSRGLGEQFF. The DNA for the CDR3 is TGTGCCAGCAGCCGCGGCCTGGGTGAGCAGTTCTTC.

There are many counts of this clonotype. The rearrangement joins TRBV20-1 to TRBJ2-5; the D call may be TRBD1 or TRBD2 (5 bases each). This CDR3 spans 14 amino acids. The germline V gene encodes CDR1 DFQATT and CDR2 SNEGSKA (reference sequence). V was clipped by 6 bases and J by 5 bases, with 19 bases between them. CDR3 protein: CSANPGQGGETQYF. In DNA form, the CDR3 reads TGCAGTGCCAATCCGGGGCAAGGCGGGGAGACCCAGTACTTC.

This clonotype was picked up many times. The chain employs TRBV13 and TRBJ2-7, with 9 bases that match TRBD2. V shed 3 bases and J 4 bases; nucleotides not matched to a gene: 7. This CDR3 has 15 amino acids. CDR1 is PRHDT, CDR2 FYEKMQ, per germline (reference sequence). CDR3 nucleotides: TGTGCCAGCAGCTTCCGACTAGCGGCTTTTTACGAGCAGTACTTC. Translated, it gives CASSFRLAAFYEQYF.